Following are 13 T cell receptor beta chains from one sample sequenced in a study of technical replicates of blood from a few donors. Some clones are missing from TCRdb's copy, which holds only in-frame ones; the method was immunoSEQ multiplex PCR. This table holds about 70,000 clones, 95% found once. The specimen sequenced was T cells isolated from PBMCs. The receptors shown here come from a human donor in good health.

The CDR3 sequence is CASSYGRQAANYGYTF. The CDR3 coding sequence is TGTGCCAGCAGTTATGGGAGACAGGCGGCTAACTATGGCTACACCTTC. The V call is TRBV6-5, the J call TRBJ1-2; TRBD1 is a possible D gene (6 bases). Trimming left V 3 bases short and J 0 bases short, with 14 bases between. The CDR3 covers 16 residues. The germline V gene has CDR1 MNHEY and CDR2 SVGAGI.

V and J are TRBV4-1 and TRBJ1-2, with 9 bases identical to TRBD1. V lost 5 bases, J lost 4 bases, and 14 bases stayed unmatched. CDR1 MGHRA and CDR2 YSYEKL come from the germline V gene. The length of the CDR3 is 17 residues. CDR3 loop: CASSGRDRDPIFYGYTF. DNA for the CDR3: TGCGCCAGCAGCGGCCGGGACAGGGATCCAATTTTCTATGGCTACACCTTC.

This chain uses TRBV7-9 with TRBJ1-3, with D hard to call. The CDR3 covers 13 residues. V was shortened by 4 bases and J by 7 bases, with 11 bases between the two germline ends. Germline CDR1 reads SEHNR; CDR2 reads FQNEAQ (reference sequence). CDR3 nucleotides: TGTGCCAGCAGCTCCACTATCTGGAACACCATATATTTT. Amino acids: CASSSTIWNTIYF.

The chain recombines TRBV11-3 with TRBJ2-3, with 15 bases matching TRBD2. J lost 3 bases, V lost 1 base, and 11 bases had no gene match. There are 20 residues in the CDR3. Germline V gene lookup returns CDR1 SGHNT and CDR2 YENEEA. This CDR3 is CASSLVKFGLAGGSTDTQYF. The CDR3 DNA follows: TGTGCCAGCAGCTTAGTCAAGTTCGGACTAGCGGGGGGGAGTACAGATACGCAGTATTTT.

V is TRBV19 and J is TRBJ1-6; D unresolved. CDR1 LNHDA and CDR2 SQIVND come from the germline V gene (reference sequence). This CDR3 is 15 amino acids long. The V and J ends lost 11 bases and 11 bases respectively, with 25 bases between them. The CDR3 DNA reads TGTGCCGTTGCTTTAGGATACGGGAACGCGGCACCCCTCCACTTT. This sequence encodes CAVALGYGNAAPLHF.

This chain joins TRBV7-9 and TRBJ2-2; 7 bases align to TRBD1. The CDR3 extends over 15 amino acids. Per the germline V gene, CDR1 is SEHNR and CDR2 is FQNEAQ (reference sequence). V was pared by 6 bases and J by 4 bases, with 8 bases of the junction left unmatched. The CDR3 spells CASSSRTGSTGELFF. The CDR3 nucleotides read TGTGCCAGCAGTTCTCGGACAGGAAGCACCGGGGAGCTGTTTTTT.

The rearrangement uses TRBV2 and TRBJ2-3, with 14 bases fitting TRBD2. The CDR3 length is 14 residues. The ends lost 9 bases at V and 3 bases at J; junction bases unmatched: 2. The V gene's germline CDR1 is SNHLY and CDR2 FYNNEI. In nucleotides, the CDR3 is TGTGCCAGGGGACTAGCGGGAGAAACAGATACGCAGTATTTT. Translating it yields CARGLAGETDTQYF.

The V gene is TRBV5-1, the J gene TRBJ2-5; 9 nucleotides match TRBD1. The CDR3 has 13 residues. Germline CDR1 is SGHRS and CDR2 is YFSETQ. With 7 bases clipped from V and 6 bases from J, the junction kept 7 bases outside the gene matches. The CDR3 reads CASSRTGEKTQYF. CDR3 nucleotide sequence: TGCGCCAGCTCTAGGACAGGGGAGAAGACCCAGTACTTC.

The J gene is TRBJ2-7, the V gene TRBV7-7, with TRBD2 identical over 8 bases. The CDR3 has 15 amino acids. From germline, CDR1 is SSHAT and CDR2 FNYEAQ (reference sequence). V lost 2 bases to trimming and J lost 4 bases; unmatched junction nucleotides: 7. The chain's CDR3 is CASSLSPGGHYEQYF. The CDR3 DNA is TGTGCCAGCAGCTTAAGTCCGGGAGGGCATTACGAGCAGTACTTC.

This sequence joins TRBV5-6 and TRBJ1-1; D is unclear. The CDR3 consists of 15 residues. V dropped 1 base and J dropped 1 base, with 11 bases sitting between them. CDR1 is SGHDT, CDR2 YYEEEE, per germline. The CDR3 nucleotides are TGTGCCAGCAGCTTGAGCGGCGGGCCGAACACTGAAGCTTTCTTT. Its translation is CASSLSGGPNTEAFF.

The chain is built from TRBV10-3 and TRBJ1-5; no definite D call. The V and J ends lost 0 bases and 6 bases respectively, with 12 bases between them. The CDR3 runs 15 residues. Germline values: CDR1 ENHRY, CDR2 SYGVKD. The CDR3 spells CAISESGGQPQPQHF. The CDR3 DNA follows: TGTGCCATCAGTGAGTCGGGCGGGCAGCCTCAGCCCCAGCATTTT.

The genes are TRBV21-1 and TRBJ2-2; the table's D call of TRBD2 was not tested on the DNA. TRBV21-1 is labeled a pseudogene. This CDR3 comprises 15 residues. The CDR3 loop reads CASSKVYIAGGELFF. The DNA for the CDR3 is TGTGCCAGCAGCAAAGTGTACATCGCGGGCGGGGAGCTGTTTTTT.

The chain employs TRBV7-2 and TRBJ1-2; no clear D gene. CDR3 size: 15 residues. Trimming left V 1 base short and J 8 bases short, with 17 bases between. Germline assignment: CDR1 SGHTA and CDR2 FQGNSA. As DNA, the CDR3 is TGTGCCAGCAGCTTAGTGGGGTCGGCGACGGGAGGCTACACCTTC. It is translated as CASSLVGSATGGYTF.